The 31 T cell receptor beta chains in this list originate from one sample, sequenced in a study of graft-versus-host responses after intestinal transplantation. Libraries were prepared by immunoSEQ multiplex PCR; TCRdb keeps only in-frame clonotypes and omits some of them. The sample holds roughly 25,000 clones, approximately 87% seen once. Sequences were derived from PBMCs, sampled 28 days after intestinal transplant. The receptors come from a human patient who received an intestinal transplant, so some T cells may come from the graft donor.

This clone was observed a few times. The DNA of the CDR3 is TGTGCCAGCAGCGTAGCAGGGGCGCCTAACTATGGCTACACCTTC. It specifies CASSVAGAPNYGYTF. The V gene is TRBV9, the J gene TRBJ1-2, with TRBD1 as a possible D gene (6 bases). CDR3 length equals 15 residues. The V gene lost 0 bases and the J gene lost 0 bases, with 9 bases spanning the gap. Germline V gives CDR1 SGDLS, CDR2 YYNGEE. Full variable domain (rest looked up from reference TRBV9 and TRBJ1-2): DSGVTQTPKHLITATGQRVTLRCSPRSGDLSVYWYQQSLDQGLQFLIQYYNGEERAKGNILERFSAQQFPDLHSELNLSSLELGDSALYFCASSVAGAPNYGYTFGSGTRLTVV.

The chain's CDR3 is CASSMGTGPEQYF. CDR3 DNA sequence: TGTGCCAGCAGCATGGGGACAGGGCCCGAGCAGTACTTC. The rearrangement joins TRBV6-5 to TRBJ2-7, with TRBD1 matching over 9 bases. This CDR3 spans 13 amino acids. J was trimmed by 6 bases and V by 6 bases; bases with no gene match: 6. The germline CDR1 and CDR2 sequences are MNHEY and SVGAGI.

In regard to this clone: The junction differs from germline at one of its ends, possibly a read error. V usage is TRBV7-7 and J usage is TRBJ2-5; TRBD1 matches at 9 bases. The J call may be mistaken, given a closer DNA end match to TRBJ2-7. CDR3 length: 14 amino acids. CDR1 and CDR2 (germline): SSHAT, FNYEAQ (reference sequence). Here the CDR3 DNA reads TGTGCTAGCAGTCCTCGGACAGGGGACTCCGAGCAGTACTTC. Its protein product is CASSPRTGDSEQYF.

The genes are TRBV7-9 and TRBJ2-3, with D hard to call. This CDR3 comprises 13 residues. The germline CDR1 and CDR2 sequences are SEHNR and FQNEAQ (reference sequence). The ends were cut back, 6 bases at V and 4 bases at J, with 11 bases in the middle. The CDR3 sequence: CASSSLAADTQYF. As DNA, the CDR3 is TGTGCCAGCAGTTCGTTAGCCGCAGATACGCAGTATTTT.

This sequence joins TRBV6-5 and TRBJ1-5; TRBD1 might be the D (5 bases). CDR1 and CDR2 from the germline V gene are MNHEY and SVGAGI. Deletions cut 6 bases from V and 7 bases from J, with 10 bases between. This CDR3 has 12 residues. The DNA for the CDR3 is TGTGCCAGCAGCTCGAGGGACCAGCCCCAGCATTTT. It translates to CASSSRDQPQHF.

The chain recombines TRBV28 with TRBJ2-7, with 8 positions matching TRBD2. J lost 7 bases, V lost 4 bases, and 15 bases had no gene match. The CDR3 has 16 residues. Germline CDR1 is MDHEN and CDR2 is SYDVKM. The chain's CDR3 is CASSSGGREEAWEQYF. The DNA of the CDR3 is TGTGCCAGCAGTTCCGGGGGGCGGGAGGAGGCCTGGGAGCAGTACTTC.

This sequence joins TRBV12-2 and TRBJ2-5. TRBV12-2 is flagged as a pseudogene. The CDR3 length is 9 residues. The CDR3 DNA follows: TGTGCAAGTCGCTGTACCCAGTACTTC. It codes for CASRCTQYF.

V and J are TRBV5-6 and TRBJ2-7; 15 bases match TRBD2. With V trimmed by 5 bases and J by 6 bases, 12 bases remained unmatched. Germline CDR1 SGHDT, CDR2 YYEEEE. This CDR3 is 17 amino acids long. CDR3 bases: TGTGCCAGCAGTTCAGGGACTAGCGGGGGGCCGGCTCGCGAGCAGTACTTC. Translated, it gives CASSSGTSGGPAREQYF.

The chain combines TRBV4-2 with TRBJ1-5; 11 nucleotides agree with TRBD1. V gave up 0 bases and J gave up 0 bases; unmatched junction bases: 13. This CDR3 is 21 amino acids long. Germline CDR1 and CDR2: LGHNA and YNFKEQ. The CDR3 reads CASSQDNPGTGGFHSNQPQHF. The CDR3 bases are TGTGCCAGCAGCCAAGATAATCCCGGGACAGGGGGATTTCATAGCAATCAGCCCCAGCATTTT.

The CDR3 spells CASRSGLAGGYEQFF. DNA for the CDR3: TGTGCCAGTAGAAGCGGGCTAGCGGGGGGATACGAGCAGTTCTTC. V and J are TRBV19 and TRBJ2-1; 11 bases fit TRBD2. This CDR3 is built from 15 residues. CDR1 and CDR2 (germline): LNHDA, SQIVND (reference sequence). The ends lost 6 bases at V and 10 bases at J; junction bases unmatched: 11.

This clone was recorded once. This rearrangement joins TRBV7-9 to TRBJ2-1, with 9 bases identical to TRBD1. The CDR3 is 17 amino acids. J gave up 0 bases and V 5 bases, and 8 bases lay outside the gene matches. Germline V lookup: CDR1 SEHNR, CDR2 FQNEAQ (reference sequence). CDR3 DNA sequence: TGTGCCAGCAGCGTAAACAGGGGGCAAAGCTCCTACAATGAGCAGTTCTTC. This encodes CASSVNRGQSSYNEQFF. Drawing the rest from reference TRBV7-9 and TRBJ2-1, the complete variable domain is DTGVSQNPRHKITKRGQNVTFRCDPISEHNRLYWYRQTLGQGPEFLTYFQNEAQLEKSRLLSDRFSAERPKGSFSTLEIQRTEQGDSAMYLCASSVNRGQSSYNEQFFGPGTRLTVL.

This sequence joins TRBV28 and TRBJ2-3; tentatively, D is TRBD1 (8 bases). V lost 7 bases and J lost 8, with 13 bases in between. This CDR3 region has 12 residues. Germline V CDR1 and CDR2: MDHEN, SYDVKM. The DNA for the CDR3 is TGTGCCAGCAACACAGGGGGGGTTACGCAGTATTTT. This sequence encodes CASNTGGVTQYF. Full variable domain (remainder filled in from reference TRBV28 and TRBJ2-3): DVKVTQSSRYLVKRTGEKVFLECVQDMDHENMFWYRQDPGLGLRLIYFSYDVKMKEKGDIPEGYSVSREKKERFSLILESASTNQTSMYLCASNTGGVTQYFGPGTRLTVL.

The CDR3 bases are TGCGCCAGCAGCTTGGAGCAGCGAGGCGAGCAGTTCTTC. It translates to CASSLEQRGEQFF. This chain links TRBV5-1 with TRBJ2-1; no definite D call. V dropped 0 bases and J dropped 10 bases, with 11 bases sitting between them. The CDR3 runs to 13 residues. Germline V gene sequence: CDR1 SGHRS, CDR2 YFSETQ.

This chain links TRBV2 with TRBJ2-7, with D possibly matching TRBD2 (6 bases). This CDR3 has 12 residues. Between the trimmed V and J ends, which lost 5 bases and 4 bases, there was a span of 9 bases. The germline V gene encodes CDR1 SNHLY and CDR2 FYNNEI. The DNA of the CDR3 is TGTGCCAGCAGTACGGGGGTTTACGAGCAGTACTTC. Residues: CASSTGVYEQYF.

This clone was picked up one time. The rearrangement uses TRBV9 and TRBJ2-7; no reliable D call. V gave up 3 bases and J gave up 3 bases, with 13 bases separating them. Germline-derived CDR1 and CDR2 are SGDLS and YYNGEE. This CDR3 spans 14 amino acids. The CDR3 region is CASSEGETYYEQYF. The CDR3 DNA reads TGTGCCAGCAGCGAAGGCGAAACCTACTACGAGCAGTACTTC.

The V call is TRBV30, the J call TRBJ1-5; D not certain. Between the trimmed V and J ends, which lost 0 bases and 4 bases, there was a span of 7 bases. The CDR3 is 13 amino acids. Germline assignment: CDR1 GTSNPN and CDR2 SVGIG (reference sequence). DNA of the CDR3: TGTGCCTGGAGTGTGGTAGGGAATCAGCCCCAGCATTTT. It specifies CAWSVVGNQPQHF.

The chain joins TRBV5-5 to TRBJ1-2, with TRBD1 matching 8 bases. V lost 4 bases and J lost 7; bases outside the gene matches: 3. CDR1 and CDR2 from the germline V gene are SGHKS and YYEKEE (reference sequence). The CDR3 has 12 residues. CDR3 protein: CASSRDRPGYTF. The CDR3 bases are TGTGCCAGCAGCCGGGACAGGCCTGGCTACACCTTC.

This clone was observed once. The germline gene is not matched at one end of the junction; a read error may be the cause. This chain connects TRBV28 to TRBJ1-5; D remains unclear. Per germline, CDR1 MDHEN and CDR2 SYDVKM. The CDR3 runs to 20 residues. The CDR3 DNA reads TGTGCCAGCTGTTTTGTGGTGGGGAGGGCGGGTTTCCATAGCAATCAGCCCCAGCATTTT. It is translated as CASCFVVGRAGFHSNQPQHF.

This CDR3 is CASSPDRATDTQYF. The DNA for the CDR3 is TGCGCCAGCAGCCCGGACAGGGCCACAGATACGCAGTATTTT. The chain has TRBV4-1 and TRBJ2-3; 8 bases align to TRBD1. Trimming took 4 bases from V and 2 from J; bases not matched to a gene: 2. This CDR3 has 14 amino acids. The germline V gene has CDR1 MGHRA and CDR2 YSYEKL.

The chain couples TRBV6-1 to TRBJ2-1, with D unresolved. CDR3 length: 12 amino acids. CDR1 is MNHNS, CDR2 SASEGT, per germline. Trimming left V 5 bases short and J 1 base short, with 3 bases between. CDR3 sequence reads: CASSLSYNEQFF. The CDR3 DNA reads as TGTGCCAGCAGTTTGTCCTACAATGAGCAGTTCTTC.

This clone was picked up a small number of times. The rearrangement joins TRBV4-1 to TRBJ2-7; a weak D match, TRBD1 (5 bases). The CDR3 extends over 15 amino acids. Between the trimmed V and J ends, which lost 0 bases and 6 bases, there was a span of 15 bases. Germline V gene data show CDR1 as MGHRA and CDR2 as YSYEKL. The CDR3 DNA reads TGCGCCAGCAGCCAAGAAAGGGCAGGGAAGGCCGAGCAGTACTTC. Translation: CASSQERAGKAEQYF.

The V and J genes are TRBV7-9 and TRBJ2-3, with a weak D call TRBD1 (5 bases). V lost 5 bases and J 3 bases, leaving 18 bases between the germline ends. CDR1 is SEHNR, CDR2 FQNEAQ, per germline (reference sequence). The length of the CDR3 is 16 residues. In DNA, the CDR3 is TGTGCCAGCAGCAGCAGACAGCAAACAGTAACAGATACGCAGTATTTT. As protein: CASSSRQQTVTDTQYF. Looking up the rest from reference TRBV7-9 and TRBJ2-3 gives the full variable domain: DTGVSQNPRHKITKRGQNVTFRCDPISEHNRLYWYRQTLGQGPEFLTYFQNEAQLEKSRLLSDRFSAERPKGSFSTLEIQRTEQGDSAMYLCASSSRQQTVTDTQYFGPGTRLTVL.

This clone appeared a few times. The V call is TRBV10-1, the J call TRBJ2-1; 11 positions match TRBD1. Germline assignment: CDR1 WNHNN and CDR2 SYGVQD (reference sequence). Losses at the gene ends were 0 bases for V and 9 bases for J; bases not matched to a gene: 7. The CDR3 totals 16 residues. CDR3: CASSESGTGGEGEQFF. For the CDR3, the DNA is TGCGCCAGCAGTGAGTCGGGGACAGGGGGTGAAGGTGAGCAGTTCTTC.

V gene TRBV28 combines with J gene TRBJ1-2, with D perhaps matching TRBD1 (6 bases). CDR3 length equals 14 residues. The germline V gene encodes CDR1 MDHEN and CDR2 SYDVKM. Trimming left V 5 bases short and J 2 bases short, with 12 bases between. CDR3 loop: CASSPLGGNYGYTF. The CDR3 bases are TGTGCCAGCAGTCCCCTAGGGGGAAACTATGGCTACACCTTC.

V gene TRBV5-6 combines with J gene TRBJ2-1; D is possibly TRBD2 (6 bases). The V gene lost 1 base and the J gene lost 4 bases, with 9 bases spanning the gap. This CDR3 has 14 residues. From germline, CDR1 is SGHDT and CDR2 YYEEEE. CDR3 region: CASSLRGSYNEQFF. The CDR3 DNA reads TGTGCCAGCAGCTTGCGGGGGAGTTACAATGAGCAGTTCTTC.

The chain carries TRBV6-5 and TRBJ2-7; D possibly corresponds to TRBD2 (5 bases). The CDR3 covers 13 residues. V shed 8 bases and J shed 3 bases, with 14 bases lying between them. Per the germline V gene, CDR1 is MNHEY and CDR2 is SVGAGI. The CDR3 coding sequence is TGTGCCAGCGGGGAGACGGTCGGCTACGAGCAGTACTTC. It yields the protein CASGETVGYEQYF.

J is TRBJ2-1 and V is TRBV7-2, with D hard to call. The CDR3 length is 15 residues. V was shortened by 5 bases and J by 4 bases, with 15 bases between the two germline ends. Germline CDR1 SGHTA, CDR2 FQGNSA. Here the CDR3 reads CASSPRAGRYNEQFF. Here the CDR3 DNA reads TGTGCCAGCAGCCCTCGGGCTGGTAGATACAATGAGCAGTTCTTC.

The gene calls are TRBV21-1 and TRBJ2-7; the DNA was not used to check the table's D call, TRBD2. TRBV21-1 constitutes a pseudogene. The CDR3 sequence is 15 residues long. CDR3 sequence: CASSKVIEFAYEQYF. In DNA, the CDR3 is TGTGCCAGCAGCAAAGTGATAGAGTTCGCCTACGAGCAGTACTTC.

The chain recombines TRBV4-1 with TRBJ2-7; the D call may be TRBD1 or TRBD2 (5 bases each). V was trimmed by 1 base and J by 2 bases, leaving 9 bases between them. The germline CDR1 and CDR2 sequences are MGHRA and YSYEKL. This CDR3 spans 14 amino acids. CDR3 amino acids: CASSQVGGTYEQYF. CDR3 nucleotide sequence: TGCGCCAGCAGCCAAGTTGGGGGTACCTACGAGCAGTACTTC.

This clone appeared a single time. This chain uses TRBV28 with TRBJ2-1; 11 bases are shared with TRBD1. Germline CDR1 is MDHEN and CDR2 is SYDVKM. This CDR3 comprises 16 residues. Germline trimming cut 7 bases from V and 8 bases from J; bases unmatched to any gene: 13. CDR3: CASNPYPGQGVYEQFF. The CDR3 coding sequence is TGTGCCAGCAACCCTTACCCGGGACAGGGGGTCTATGAGCAGTTCTTC.

The chain recombines TRBV5-8 with TRBJ1-5; no clear D gene. CDR3 length: 15 residues. V was cut by 2 bases and J by 2 bases, with 11 bases left in between. CDR1 is SGHTS, CDR2 YDEGEE, per germline. CDR3 protein: CASSFPVAGNQPQHF. CDR3 in DNA: TGTGCCAGCAGCTTTCCTGTGGCAGGCAATCAGCCCCAGCATTTT.